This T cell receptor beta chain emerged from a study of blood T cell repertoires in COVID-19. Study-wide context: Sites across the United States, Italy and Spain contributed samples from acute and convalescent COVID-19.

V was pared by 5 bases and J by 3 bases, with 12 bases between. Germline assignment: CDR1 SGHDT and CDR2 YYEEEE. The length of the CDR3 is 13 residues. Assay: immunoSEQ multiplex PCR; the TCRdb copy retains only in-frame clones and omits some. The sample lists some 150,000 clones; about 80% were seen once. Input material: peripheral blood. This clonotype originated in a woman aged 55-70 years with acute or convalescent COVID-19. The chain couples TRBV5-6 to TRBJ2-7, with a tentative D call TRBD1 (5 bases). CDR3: CASRGPGLYEQYF. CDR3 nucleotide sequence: TGTGCCAGCAGGGGGCCTGGTCTCTACGAGCAGTACTTC.